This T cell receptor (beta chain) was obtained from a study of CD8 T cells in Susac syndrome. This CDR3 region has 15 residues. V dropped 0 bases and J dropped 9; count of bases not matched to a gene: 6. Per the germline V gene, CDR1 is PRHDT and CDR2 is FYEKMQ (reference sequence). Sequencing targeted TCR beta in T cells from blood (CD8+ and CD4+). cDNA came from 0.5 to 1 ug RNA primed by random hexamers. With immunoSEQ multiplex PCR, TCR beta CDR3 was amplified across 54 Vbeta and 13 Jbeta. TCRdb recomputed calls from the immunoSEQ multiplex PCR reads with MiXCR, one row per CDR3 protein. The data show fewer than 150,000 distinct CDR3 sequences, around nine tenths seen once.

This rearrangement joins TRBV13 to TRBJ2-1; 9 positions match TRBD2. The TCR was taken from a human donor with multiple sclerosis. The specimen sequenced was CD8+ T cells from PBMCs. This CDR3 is CASSLGVAGAGEQFF. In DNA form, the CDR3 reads TGTGCCAGCAGCTTAGGAGTAGCGGGAGCTGGTGAGCAGTTCTTC.